This T cell receptor (beta chain) was obtained from a study of read filtering for tumor transcriptome and immune sequencing. Study information: Among patients, 17 to 20 were male and around 13 female, aged roughly 47 to 90 (mean around 68). Regarding the study as a whole: IR-seq captured clonotypes deeper and more reliably than RNA-seq. IR-seq and RNA-seq agreed better without single-read clonotypes. The CD138-negative fraction was mixed bone marrow immune cells, not pure T cells.

The CDR3 sequence runs 13 residues, both termini included. In germline, CDR1 is SQVTM, CDR2 ANQGSEA. Comment on this clonotype: Its antigen is unidentified. Because the CDR3's place on the DNA is in doubt, the DNA is left out and the CDR3 is given as listed by TCRdb.

This library used roughly 0.4 ug RNA and molecular barcoded adaptors spanning alpha/delta and beta/gamma chains. Each CDR3 protein gets one entry after TCRdb re-called the reads with MiXCR. The data contain approximately 57,000 distinct CDR3 sequences, roughly an eighth of them singletons. What was sequenced was a population of CD138-negative cells sorted from bone marrow. This TCR was sampled from a donor aged 40 or older with multiple myeloma. The J gene is TRBJ1-1, the V gene TRBV29-1; the D call TRBD1 from the table was never checked on the DNA. The CDR3 loop reads CSVGSGTGTEAVF.